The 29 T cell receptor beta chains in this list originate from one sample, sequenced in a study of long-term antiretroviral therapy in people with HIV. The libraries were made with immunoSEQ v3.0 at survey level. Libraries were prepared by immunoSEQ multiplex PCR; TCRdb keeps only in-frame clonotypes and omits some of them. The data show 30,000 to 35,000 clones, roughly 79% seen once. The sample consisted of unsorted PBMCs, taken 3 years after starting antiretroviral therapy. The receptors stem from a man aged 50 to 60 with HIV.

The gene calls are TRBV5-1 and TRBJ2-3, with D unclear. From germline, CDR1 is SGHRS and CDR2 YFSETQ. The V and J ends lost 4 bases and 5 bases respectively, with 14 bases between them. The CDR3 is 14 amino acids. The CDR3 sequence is CASSPERLGDTQYF. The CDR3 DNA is TGCGCCAGCAGCCCGGAGCGATTAGGAGATACGCAGTATTTT.

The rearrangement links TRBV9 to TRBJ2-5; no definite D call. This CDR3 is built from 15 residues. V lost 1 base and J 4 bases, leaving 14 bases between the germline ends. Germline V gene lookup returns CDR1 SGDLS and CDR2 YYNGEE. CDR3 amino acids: CASSVLSTSRETQYF. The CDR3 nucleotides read TGTGCCAGCAGCGTATTATCGACCTCCAGAGAGACCCAGTACTTC. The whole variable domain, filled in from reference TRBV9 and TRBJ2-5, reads DSGVTQTPKHLITATGQRVTLRCSPRSGDLSVYWYQQSLDQGLQFLIQYYNGEERAKGNILERFSAQQFPDLHSELNLSSLELGDSALYFCASSVLSTSRETQYFGPGTRLLVL.

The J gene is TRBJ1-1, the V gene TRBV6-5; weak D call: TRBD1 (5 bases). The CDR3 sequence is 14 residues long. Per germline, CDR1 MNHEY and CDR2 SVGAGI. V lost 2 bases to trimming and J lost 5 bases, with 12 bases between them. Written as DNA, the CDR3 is TGTGCCAGCAGTTACCAAGCGAAGGGGACTGAAGCTTTCTTT. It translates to CASSYQAKGTEAFF.

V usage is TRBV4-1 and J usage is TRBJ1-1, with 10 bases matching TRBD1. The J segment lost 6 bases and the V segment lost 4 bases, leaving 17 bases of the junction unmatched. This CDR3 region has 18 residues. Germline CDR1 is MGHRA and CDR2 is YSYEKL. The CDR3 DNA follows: TGCGCCAGCAGCCGGGGGACAAGACAGGGGGCGTGGAGCGCTGAAGCTTTCTTT. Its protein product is CASSRGTRQGAWSAEAFF.

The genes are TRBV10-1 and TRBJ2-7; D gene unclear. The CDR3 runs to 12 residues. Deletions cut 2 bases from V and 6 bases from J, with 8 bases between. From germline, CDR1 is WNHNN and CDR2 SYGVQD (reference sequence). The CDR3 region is CASSEATGEQYF. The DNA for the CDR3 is TGCGCCAGCAGTGAGGCGACGGGCGAGCAGTACTTC.

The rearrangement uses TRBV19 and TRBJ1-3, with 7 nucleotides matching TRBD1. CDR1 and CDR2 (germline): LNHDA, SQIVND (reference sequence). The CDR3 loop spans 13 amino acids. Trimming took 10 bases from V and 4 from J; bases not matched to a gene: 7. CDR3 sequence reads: CATVDRAGNTIYF. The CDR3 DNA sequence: TGTGCCACCGTCGACAGGGCGGGAAACACCATATATTTT.

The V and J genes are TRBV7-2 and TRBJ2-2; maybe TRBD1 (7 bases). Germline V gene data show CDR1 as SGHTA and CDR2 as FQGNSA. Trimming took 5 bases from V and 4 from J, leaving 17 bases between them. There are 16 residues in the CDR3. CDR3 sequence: CASSDRGTDITGELFF. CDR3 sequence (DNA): TGTGCCAGCAGCGACCGCGGGACAGATATCACCGGGGAGCTGTTTTTT.

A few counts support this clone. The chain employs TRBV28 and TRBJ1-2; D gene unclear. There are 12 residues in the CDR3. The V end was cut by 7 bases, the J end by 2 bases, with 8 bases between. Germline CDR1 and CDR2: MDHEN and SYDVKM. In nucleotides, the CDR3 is TGTGCCAGCACGTCCTCGAACTATGGCTACACCTTC. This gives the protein CASTSSNYGYTF.

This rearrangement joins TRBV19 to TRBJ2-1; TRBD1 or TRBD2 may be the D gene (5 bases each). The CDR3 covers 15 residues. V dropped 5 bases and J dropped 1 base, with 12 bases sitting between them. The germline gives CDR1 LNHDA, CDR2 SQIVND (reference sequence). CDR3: CASSPGTGSYNEQFF. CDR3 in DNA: TGTGCCAGTAGTCCCGGGACGGGGTCCTACAATGAGCAGTTCTTC.

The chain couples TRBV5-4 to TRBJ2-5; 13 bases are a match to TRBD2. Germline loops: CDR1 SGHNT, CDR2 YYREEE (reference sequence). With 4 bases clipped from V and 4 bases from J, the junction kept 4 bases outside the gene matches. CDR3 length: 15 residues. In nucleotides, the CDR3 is TGTGCCAGCAGCCGCCGGACTAGCGGGGGAGAGACCCAGTACTTC. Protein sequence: CASSRRTSGGETQYF.

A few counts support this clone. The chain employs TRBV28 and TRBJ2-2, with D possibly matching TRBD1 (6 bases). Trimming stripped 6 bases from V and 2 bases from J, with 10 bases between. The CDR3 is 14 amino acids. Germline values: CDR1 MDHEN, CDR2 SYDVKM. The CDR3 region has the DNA TGTGCCAGCAGGGGACAAGGTAACACCGGGGAGCTGTTTTTT. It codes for CASRGQGNTGELFF.

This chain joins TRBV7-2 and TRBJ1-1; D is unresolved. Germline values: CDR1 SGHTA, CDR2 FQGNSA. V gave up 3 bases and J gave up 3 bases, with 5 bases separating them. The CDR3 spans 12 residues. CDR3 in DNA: TGTGCCAGCAGCTTGTGGGACACTGAAGCTTTCTTT. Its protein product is CASSLWDTEAFF.

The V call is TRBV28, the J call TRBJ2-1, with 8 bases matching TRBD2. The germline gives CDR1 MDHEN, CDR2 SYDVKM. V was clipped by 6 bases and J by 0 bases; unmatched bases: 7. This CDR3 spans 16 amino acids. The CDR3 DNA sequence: TGTGCCAGCAGCTCAGAGCGGGAGCTCTCCTACAATGAGCAGTTCTTC. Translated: CASSSERELSYNEQFF.

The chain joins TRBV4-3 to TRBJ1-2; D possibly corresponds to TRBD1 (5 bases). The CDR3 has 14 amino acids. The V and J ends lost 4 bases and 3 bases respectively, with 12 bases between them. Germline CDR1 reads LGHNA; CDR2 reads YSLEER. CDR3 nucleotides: TGCGCCAGCAGCCTGGTCGGGGGGGACTATGGCTACACCTTC. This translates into CASSLVGGDYGYTF.

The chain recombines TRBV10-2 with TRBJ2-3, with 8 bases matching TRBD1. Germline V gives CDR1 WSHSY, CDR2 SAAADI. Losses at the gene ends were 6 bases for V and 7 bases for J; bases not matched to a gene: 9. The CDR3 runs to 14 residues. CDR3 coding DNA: TGCGCCAGCAGCCCAGGGGGCGCGAAATATACGCAGTATTTT. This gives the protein CASSPGGAKYTQYF.

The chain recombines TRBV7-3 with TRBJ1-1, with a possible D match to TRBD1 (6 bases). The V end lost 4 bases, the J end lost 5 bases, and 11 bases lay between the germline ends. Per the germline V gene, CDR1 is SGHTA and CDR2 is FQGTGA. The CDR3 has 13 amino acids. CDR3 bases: TGTGCCAGCAGCTCACAGGGTGAAACTGAAGCTTTCTTT. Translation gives CASSSQGETEAFF.

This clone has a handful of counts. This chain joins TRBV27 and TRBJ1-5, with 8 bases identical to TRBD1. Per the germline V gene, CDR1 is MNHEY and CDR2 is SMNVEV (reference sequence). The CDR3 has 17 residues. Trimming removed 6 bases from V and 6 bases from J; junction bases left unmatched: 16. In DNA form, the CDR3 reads TGTGCCAGCAGCTTGGGCGGGAGGACAGGGTCGGTTCAGCCCCAGCATTTT. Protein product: CASSLGGRTGSVQPQHF.

CDR3 in DNA: TGTGCCAGCAGTTCCCTTTTAGGGACCCAGTACTTC. It codes for CASSSLLGTQYF. The rearrangement uses TRBV6-6 and TRBJ2-5; D gene ambiguous. Trimming removed 4 bases from V and 7 bases from J, with 10 bases in between. The CDR3 sequence is 12 residues long. Germline-derived CDR1 and CDR2 are MNHNY and SVGAGI (reference sequence).

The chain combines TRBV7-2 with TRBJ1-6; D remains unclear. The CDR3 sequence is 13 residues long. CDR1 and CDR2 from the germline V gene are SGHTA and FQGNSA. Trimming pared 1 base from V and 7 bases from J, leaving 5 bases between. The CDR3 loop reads CASSLDLNSPLHF. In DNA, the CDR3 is TGTGCCAGCAGCTTAGATCTGAATTCACCCCTCCACTTT.

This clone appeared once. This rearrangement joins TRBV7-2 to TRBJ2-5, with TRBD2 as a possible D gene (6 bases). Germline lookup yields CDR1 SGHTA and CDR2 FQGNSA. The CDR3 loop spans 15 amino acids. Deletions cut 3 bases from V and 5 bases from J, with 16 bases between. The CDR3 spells CASSFRRAPTETQYF. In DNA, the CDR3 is TGTGCCAGCAGCTTCCGGAGGGCCCCAACGGAGACCCAGTACTTC.

The CDR3 DNA is TGCGCCAGCAGCCAGGACAACTACAATGAGCAGTTCTTC. Its protein product is CASSQDNYNEQFF. The rearrangement links TRBV5-1 to TRBJ2-1, with D possibly TRBD1 on 5 matching bases. Looked up from germline, CDR1 is SGHRS and CDR2 is YFSETQ. Trimming took 4 bases from V and 3 from J, leaving 8 bases between them. This CDR3 is 13 amino acids long.

CDR3 DNA sequence: TGTGCCAGCAGTACGACCAGCACCGAGCAGTACTTC. It yields the protein CASSTTSTEQYF. This chain joins TRBV28 and TRBJ2-7; the D is unclear. The CDR3 spans 12 residues. V shed 5 bases and J shed 6 bases, with 11 bases lying between them. Germline V lookup: CDR1 MDHEN, CDR2 SYDVKM.

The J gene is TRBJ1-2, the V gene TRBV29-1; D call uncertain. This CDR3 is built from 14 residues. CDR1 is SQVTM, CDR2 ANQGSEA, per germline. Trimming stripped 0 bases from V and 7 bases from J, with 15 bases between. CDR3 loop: CSVEDLGRRSGYTF. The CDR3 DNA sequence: TGCAGCGTTGAAGATCTGGGCAGGCGGAGTGGCTACACCTTC.

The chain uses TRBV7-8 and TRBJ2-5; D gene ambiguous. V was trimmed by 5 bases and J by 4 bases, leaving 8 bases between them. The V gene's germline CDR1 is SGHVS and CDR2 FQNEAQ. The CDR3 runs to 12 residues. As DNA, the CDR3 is TGTGCCAGCAGCCCCTGGGTAGAGACCCAGTACTTC. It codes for CASSPWVETQYF. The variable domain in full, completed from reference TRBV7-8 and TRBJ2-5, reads GAGVSQSPRYKVAKRGQDVALRCDPISGHVSLFWYQQALGQGPEFLTYFQNEAQLDKSGLPSDRFFAERPEGSVSTLKIQRTQQEDSAVYLCASSPWVETQYFGPGTRLLVL.

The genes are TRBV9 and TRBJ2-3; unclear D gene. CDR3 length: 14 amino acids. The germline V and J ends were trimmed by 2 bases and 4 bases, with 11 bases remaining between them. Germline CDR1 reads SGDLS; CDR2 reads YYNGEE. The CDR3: CASSVLTHADTQYF. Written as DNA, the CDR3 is TGTGCCAGCAGCGTCCTGACCCACGCAGATACGCAGTATTTT.

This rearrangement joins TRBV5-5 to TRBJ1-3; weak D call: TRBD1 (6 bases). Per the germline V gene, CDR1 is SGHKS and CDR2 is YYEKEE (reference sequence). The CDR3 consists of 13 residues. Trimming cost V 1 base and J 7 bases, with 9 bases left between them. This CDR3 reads CASSLYRDNTIYF. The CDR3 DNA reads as TGTGCCAGCAGCTTGTACAGGGACAACACCATATATTTT.

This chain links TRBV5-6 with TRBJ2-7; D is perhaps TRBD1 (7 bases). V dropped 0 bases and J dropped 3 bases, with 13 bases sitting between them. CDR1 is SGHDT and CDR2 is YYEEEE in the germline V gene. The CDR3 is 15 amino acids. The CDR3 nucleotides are TGTGCCAGCAGCTTGGCGGGGGACAGCTACTACGAGCAGTACTTC. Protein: CASSLAGDSYYEQYF.

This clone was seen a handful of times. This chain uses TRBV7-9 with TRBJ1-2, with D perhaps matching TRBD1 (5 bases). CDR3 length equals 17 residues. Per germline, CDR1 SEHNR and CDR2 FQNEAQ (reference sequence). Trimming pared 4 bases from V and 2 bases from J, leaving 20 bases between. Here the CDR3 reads CASSSTHAGTGNYGYTF. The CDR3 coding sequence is TGTGCCAGCAGCTCGACTCACGCTGGGACGGGGAACTATGGCTACACCTTC. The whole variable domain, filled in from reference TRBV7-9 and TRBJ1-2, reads DTGVSQNPRHKITKRGQNVTFRCDPISEHNRLYWYRQTLGQGPEFLTYFQNEAQLEKSRLLSDRFSAERPKGSFSTLEIQRTEQGDSAMYLCASSSTHAGTGNYGYTFGSGTRLTVV.

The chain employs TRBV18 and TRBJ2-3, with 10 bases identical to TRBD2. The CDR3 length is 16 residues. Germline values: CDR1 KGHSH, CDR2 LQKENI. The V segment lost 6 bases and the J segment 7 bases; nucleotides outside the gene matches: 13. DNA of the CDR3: TGTGCCAGCTCGGGGAGCGCAGCGGGAGGGCCGAATACGCAGTATTTT. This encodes CASSGSAAGGPNTQYF. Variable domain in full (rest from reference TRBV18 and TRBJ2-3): NAGVMQNPRHLVRRRGQEARLRCSPMKGHSHVYWYRQLPEEGLKFMVYLQKENIIDESGMPKERFSAEFPKEGPSILRIQQVVRGDSAAYFCASSGSAAGGPNTQYFGPGTRLTVL.